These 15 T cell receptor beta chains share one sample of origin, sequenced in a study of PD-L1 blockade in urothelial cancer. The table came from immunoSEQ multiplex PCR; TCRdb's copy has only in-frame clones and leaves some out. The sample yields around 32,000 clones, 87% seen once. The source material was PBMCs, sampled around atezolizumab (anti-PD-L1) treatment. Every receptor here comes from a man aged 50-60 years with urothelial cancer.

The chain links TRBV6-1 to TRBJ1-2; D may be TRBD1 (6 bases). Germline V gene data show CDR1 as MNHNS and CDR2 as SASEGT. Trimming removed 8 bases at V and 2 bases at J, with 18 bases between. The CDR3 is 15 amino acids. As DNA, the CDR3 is TGTGCCAGCGCCCCAGGACAGAACTTGAACTATGGCTACACCTTC. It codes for CASAPGQNLNYGYTF.

The CDR3 DNA reads TGTGCCAGTACCCGGGACTTCCTGAACACCGGGGAGCTGTTTTTT. This sequence encodes CASTRDFLNTGELFF. V is TRBV19 and J is TRBJ2-2; D is perhaps TRBD2 (6 bases). Per the germline V gene, CDR1 is LNHDA and CDR2 is SQIVND (reference sequence). Trimming cost V 7 bases and J 1 base, with 13 bases left between them. There are 15 residues in the CDR3.

The CDR3 protein is CASNDWALAAVSEQYF. The DNA of the CDR3 is TGCGCCAGCAACGACTGGGCACTAGCGGCAGTCTCCGAGCAGTACTTC. The gene calls are TRBV10-2 and TRBJ2-7; TRBD2 matches at 8 bases. The germline V gene encodes CDR1 WSHSY and CDR2 SAAADI. V was pared by 7 bases and J by 6 bases, with 17 bases of the junction left unmatched. The CDR3 consists of 16 residues.

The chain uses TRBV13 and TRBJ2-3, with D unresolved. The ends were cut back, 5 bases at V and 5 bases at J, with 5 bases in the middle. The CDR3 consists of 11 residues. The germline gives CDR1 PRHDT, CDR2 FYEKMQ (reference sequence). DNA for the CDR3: TGTGCCAGCAGCGCAGGAGATACGCAGTATTTT. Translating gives CASSAGDTQYF.

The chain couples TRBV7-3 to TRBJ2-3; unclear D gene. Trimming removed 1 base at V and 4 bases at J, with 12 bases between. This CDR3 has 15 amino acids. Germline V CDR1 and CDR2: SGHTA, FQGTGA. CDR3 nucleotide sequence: TGTGCCAGCAGCTTAATCGCGCTGAGCGCAGATACGCAGTATTTT. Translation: CASSLIALSADTQYF.

The CDR3 DNA sequence: TGTGCCAGCAGCGTAGCCCCAGCGGGAGCCAAAAACATTCAGTACTTC. This translates into CASSVAPAGAKNIQYF. The chain carries TRBV9 and TRBJ2-4; a possible D gene is TRBD2 (6 bases). Trimming shortened V by 0 bases and J by 0 bases, and 10 bases separated the two germline ends. The CDR3 loop spans 16 amino acids. Germline CDR1 and CDR2: SGDLS and YYNGEE. The variable domain in full, with the rest retrieved from reference TRBV9 and TRBJ2-4, is DSGVTQTPKHLITATGQRVTLRCSPRSGDLSVYWYQQSLDQGLQFLIQYYNGEERAKGNILERFSAQQFPDLHSELNLSSLELGDSALYFCASSVAPAGAKNIQYFGAGTRLSVL.

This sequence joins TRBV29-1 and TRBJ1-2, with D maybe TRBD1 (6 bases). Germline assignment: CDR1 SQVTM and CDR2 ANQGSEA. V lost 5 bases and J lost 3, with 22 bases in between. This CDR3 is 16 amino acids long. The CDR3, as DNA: TGCAGCGTTAATAGACTGGGGGCCAGGGGTGACTATGGCTACACCTTC. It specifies CSVNRLGARGDYGYTF.

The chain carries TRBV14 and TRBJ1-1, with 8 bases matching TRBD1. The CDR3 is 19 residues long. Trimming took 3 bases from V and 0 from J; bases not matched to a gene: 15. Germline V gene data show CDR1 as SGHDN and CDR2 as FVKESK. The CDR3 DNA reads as TGTGCCAGCAGCCAGAGGGCAGGACAGGGAGGGGGAATGAACACTGAAGCTTTCTTT. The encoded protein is CASSQRAGQGGGMNTEAFF.

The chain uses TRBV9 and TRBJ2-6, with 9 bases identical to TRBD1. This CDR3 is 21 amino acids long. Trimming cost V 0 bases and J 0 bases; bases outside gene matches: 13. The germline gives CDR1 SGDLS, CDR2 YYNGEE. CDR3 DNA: TGTGCCAGCAGCGTAGCTTGGGGACAGGGTAAGGGGGTCTCTGGGGCCAACGTCCTGACTTTC. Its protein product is CASSVAWGQGKGVSGANVLTF.

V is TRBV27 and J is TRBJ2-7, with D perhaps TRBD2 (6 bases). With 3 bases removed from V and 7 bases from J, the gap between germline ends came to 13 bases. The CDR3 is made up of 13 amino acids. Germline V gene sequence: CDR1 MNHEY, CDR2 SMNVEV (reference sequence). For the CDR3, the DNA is TGTGCCAGCAGTTTGGGGAGGTTTGTTGAGCAGTACTTC. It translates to CASSLGRFVEQYF.

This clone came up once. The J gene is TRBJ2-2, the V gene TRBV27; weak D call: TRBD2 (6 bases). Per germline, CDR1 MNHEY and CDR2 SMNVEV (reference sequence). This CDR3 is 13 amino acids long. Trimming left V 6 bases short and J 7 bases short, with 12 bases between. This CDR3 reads CASRWRRDGELFF. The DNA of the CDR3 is TGTGCCAGCAGGTGGAGGAGGGACGGGGAGCTGTTTTTT.

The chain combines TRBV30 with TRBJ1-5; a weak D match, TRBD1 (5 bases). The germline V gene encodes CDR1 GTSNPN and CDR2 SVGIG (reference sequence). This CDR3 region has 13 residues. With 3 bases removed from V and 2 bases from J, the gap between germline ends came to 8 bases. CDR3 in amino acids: CAWSQQGNQPQHF. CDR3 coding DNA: TGTGCCTGGAGCCAACAGGGCAATCAGCCCCAGCATTTT.

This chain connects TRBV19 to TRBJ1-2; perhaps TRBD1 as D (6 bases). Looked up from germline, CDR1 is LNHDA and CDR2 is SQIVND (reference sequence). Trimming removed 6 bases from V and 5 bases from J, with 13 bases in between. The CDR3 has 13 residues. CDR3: CASRVTGTYGYTF. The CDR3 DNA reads TGTGCCAGTAGGGTCACCGGGACATATGGCTACACCTTC.

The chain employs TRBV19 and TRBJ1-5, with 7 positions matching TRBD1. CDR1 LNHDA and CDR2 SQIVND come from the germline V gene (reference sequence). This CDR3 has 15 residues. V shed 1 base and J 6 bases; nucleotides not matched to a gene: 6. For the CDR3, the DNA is TGTGCCAGTAGTATAGGGACAGGCTCTTTTCAGCCCCAGCATTTT. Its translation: CASSIGTGSFQPQHF.

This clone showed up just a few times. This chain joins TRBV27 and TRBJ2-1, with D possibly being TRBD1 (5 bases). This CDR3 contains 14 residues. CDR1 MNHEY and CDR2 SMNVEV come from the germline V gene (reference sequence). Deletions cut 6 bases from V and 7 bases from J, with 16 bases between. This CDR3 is CASRTVLLGNEQFF. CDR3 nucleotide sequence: TGTGCCAGCAGGACAGTCCTGTTGGGGAATGAGCAGTTCTTC.